This T cell receptor (beta chain) comes out of a study of blood T cell repertoires in COVID-19. In the study overall: Samples of COVID-19 (acute and convalescent) were obtained from the United States, Italy and Spain.

Using immunoSEQ multiplex PCR, the repertoire was profiled, and TCRdb retains in-frame clones only, with some absent. Among under 35,000 clones, around nine tenths were seen once, and the ten largest hold around 15%. The CDR3 has 15 amino acids. Trimming removed 0 bases at V and 6 bases at J, with 12 bases between. Germline-derived CDR1 and CDR2 are LGHDT and YNNKEL (reference sequence). The chain links TRBV3-1 (or the pseudogene TRBV3-2) to TRBJ2-4; perhaps TRBD1 as D (6 bases). The sample taken for sequencing was peripheral blood. This sequence was found in a man in his 60s with active COVID-19. CDR3 amino acids: CASSQDQIRGNIQYF. The DNA for the CDR3 is TGTGCCAGCAGCCAAGATCAGATCAGGGGAAACATTCAGTACTTC.